The rows below give T cell receptor beta chains drawn from one sample of a study of shared clonotypes between healthy human individuals. Clones were sequenced by immunoSEQ multiplex PCR, and TCRdb holds only the in-frame ones, with some missing. The table lists around 450,000 clones, roughly 80% of them singletons. Source material: PBMCs. The receptors were sampled from a woman in her forties in good health. Some clones in this sample may be carry-over from other donors' samples. CDR3s include the opening cysteine and the closing phenylalanine or tryptophan. A D gene is named only where the DNA matches it firmly. For some rows the clone size is stated as once, few or many, or as a class when expanded; others skip it.

len,abundance,v_gene,j_gene,d_gene,CDR3aa,CDR3nt
14,once,TRBV5-5,TRBJ1-1,-,CASSPDRGYTEAFF,TGTGCCAGCAGCCCGGACAGAGGGTATACTGAAGCTTTCTTT
11,few,TRBV20-1,TRBJ1-2,TRBD1,CSATGGIRYTF,TGCAGTGCTACAGGGGGCATACGCTACACCTTC
12,-,TRBV7-9,TRBJ2-5,-,CASKGYQETQYF,TGTGCCAGCAAGGGCTACCAAGAGACCCAGTACTTC
16,once,TRBV5-1,TRBJ2-1,-,CASSLGGGHLYNEQFF,TGCGCCAGCAGCTTGGGCGGGGGCCACCTCTACAATGAGCAGTTCTTC
16,few,TRBV5-1,TRBJ2-3,TRBD2,CASSLGSSGSGDTQYF,TGCGCCAGCAGCCTGGGTTCTAGCGGGAGTGGAGATACGCAGTATTTT
8,-,TRBV12-2,TRBJ1-2,-,CAGDRYTF,TGTGCTGGGGACCGCTACACCTTC
15,-,TRBV6-1,TRBJ1-5,-,CASSEPSSPVQPQHF,TGTGCCAGCAGTGAACCTTCCTCCCCGGTTCAGCCCCAGCATTTT
15,-,TRBV5-4,TRBJ1-1,-,CASSFFGRVNTEAFF,TGTGCCAGCAGCTTCTTCGGCCGGGTGAACACTGAAGCTTTCTTT
12,-,TRBV11-2,TRBJ2-5,-,CASSRGVETQYF,TGTGCCAGCTCCCGGGGAGTAGAGACCCAGTACTTC
14,-,TRBV19,TRBJ2-7,-,CASSISQGIYEQYF,TGTGCCAGTAGTATAAGTCAGGGGATCTACGAGCAGTACTTC
17,-,TRBV10-2,TRBJ1-1,TRBD1,CASRSGTGGRGDTEAFF,TGCGCCAGCAGATCCGGGACAGGGGGCAGGGGGGACACTGAAGCTTTCTTT
14,-,TRBV5-1,TRBJ2-3,TRBD2,CASTAGTTTDTQYF,TGCGCCAGCACCGCCGGGACTACCACAGATACGCAGTATTTT
14,-,TRBV2,TRBJ1-2,-,CASSEQGIGYGYTF,TGTGCCAGCAGTGAACAGGGGATAGGGTATGGCTACACCTTC
14,few,TRBV6-6,TRBJ2-3,-,CASSYSVSTDTQYF,TGTGCCAGCAGTTACTCGGTATCCACAGATACGCAGTATTTT
15,-,TRBV16,TRBJ2-7,-,CASSQFSVGGNEQYF,TGTGCCAGCAGCCAATTTTCCGTAGGGGGGAACGAGCAGTACTTC
14,-,TRBV6-1,TRBJ2-7,-,CASTRTGTHYEQYF,TGTGCCAGCACCCGAACCGGGACTCACTACGAGCAGTACTTC
15,few,TRBV7-9,TRBJ1-2,-,CASSLSTGGDYGYTF,TGTGCCAGCAGCTTAAGTACCGGCGGAGACTATGGCTACACCTTC
17,-,TRBV5-4,TRBJ2-2,TRBD2,CASSRGTSGSDTGELFF,TGTGCCAGCAGCCGGGGGACTAGCGGGAGTGACACCGGGGAGCTGTTTTTT
14,-,TRBV11-2,TRBJ2-7,-,CASRRDGSNYEQYF,TGTGCCAGCCGACGGGACGGGAGCAACTACGAGCAGTACTTC
16,-,TRBV14,TRBJ2-3,-,CASSQRLSAITDTQYF,TGTGCCAGCAGCCAAAGATTGAGTGCGATCACAGATACGCAGTATTTT
16,few,TRBV4-3,TRBJ2-1,-,CASSQYVSASYNEQFF,TGCGCCAGCAGCCAATATGTTAGCGCATCCTACAATGAGCAGTTCTTC
15,-,TRBV19,TRBJ2-7,-,CASSETGTPTYEQYF,TGTGCCAGTAGCGAGACCGGGACTCCTACCTACGAGCAGTACTTC
15,-,TRBV6-1,TRBJ2-7,-,CASSEGGPGVYEQYF,TGTGCCAGCAGTGAAGGGGGGCCAGGAGTCTACGAGCAGTACTTC
13,-,TRBV19,TRBJ1-1,-,CASSYRGGAEAFF,TGTGCCAGTAGTTATAGGGGAGGGGCTGAAGCTTTCTTT
13,-,TRBV5-4,TRBJ2-1,-,CASSTNRAHEQFF,TGTGCCAGCAGCACTAACAGGGCACATGAGCAGTTCTTC
16,-,TRBV28,TRBJ1-1,TRBD1,CASSSTFPGGFTEAFF,TGTGCCAGCAGTTCCACCTTCCCAGGGGGCTTCACTGAAGCTTTCTTT
16,-,TRBV6-6,TRBJ2-1,-,CASSYPHGGSYNEQFF,TGTGCCAGCAGTTACCCTCACGGAGGTTCCTACAATGAGCAGTTCTTC
15,-,TRBV27,TRBJ2-7,-,CASSSDWGNSYEQYF,TGTGCCAGCAGTTCCGACTGGGGAAACTCCTACGAGCAGTACTTC
16,-,TRBV4-2,TRBJ2-7,TRBD2,CASSLGTSGSGYEQYF,TGTGCCAGCAGCCTCGGGACTAGCGGGAGCGGCTACGAGCAGTACTTC
15,-,TRBV19,TRBJ2-2,TRBD2,CASSAIAGKTGELFF,TGTGCCAGTAGTGCCATAGCGGGAAAGACCGGGGAGCTGTTTTTT
11,few,TRBV5-1,TRBJ2-5,-,CASSDTETQYF,TGCGCCAGCAGCGATACAGAGACCCAGTACTTC
11,-,TRBV30,TRBJ2-5,-,CAWSIQETQYF,TGTGCCTGGAGTATCCAAGAGACCCAGTACTTC
15,many,TRBV27,TRBJ1-1,-,CASSLGLGPRAEAFF,TGTGCCAGCAGTTTGGGGCTAGGACCGAGGGCTGAAGCTTTCTTT
15,-,TRBV9,TRBJ2-7,TRBD2,CASSVDLRESGEQYF,TGTGCCAGCAGCGTAGATCTGCGGGAGTCTGGGGAGCAGTACTTC
14,-,TRBV28,TRBJ1-2,-,CASLASGGVYGYTF,TGTGCCAGCCTAGCGAGCGGGGGAGTCTATGGCTACACCTTC
16,-,TRBV2,TRBJ1-2,TRBD1,CASSEVTGLNDYGYTF,TGTGCCAGCAGTGAAGTGACAGGGCTAAATGATTATGGCTACACCTTC
9,many,TRBV28,TRBJ1-6,-,CASGSRFNF,TGTGCCAGCGGTTCCCGTTTTAACTTT
13,-,TRBV6-1,TRBJ2-7,TRBD2,CASSLAETYEQYF,TGTGCCAGCAGTCTAGCGGAGACCTACGAGCAGTACTTC
14,-,TRBV7-9,TRBJ2-5,TRBD1,CASSRDRGLETQYF,TGTGCCAGCAGCCGGGACAGGGGGTTGGAGACCCAGTACTTC
18,-,TRBV15,TRBJ1-2,TRBD1,CATSRNPYRTGSNYGYTF,TGTGCCACCAGCAGAAACCCATACAGGACAGGGTCTAACTATGGCTACACCTTC
17,-,TRBV7-2,TRBJ2-1,-,CASSFISGTPPYNEQFF,TGTGCCAGCAGCTTTATATCCGGGACTCCACCCTACAATGAGCAGTTCTTC
15,few,TRBV19,TRBJ2-1,-,CASSLRDLEGNEQFF,TGTGCCAGTAGTTTAAGAGACTTAGAGGGCAATGAGCAGTTCTTC
14,-,TRBV28,TRBJ2-2,-,CASGGGRNTGELFF,TGTGCCAGCGGGGGCGGGAGGAACACCGGGGAGCTGTTTTTT
17,few,TRBV7-8,TRBJ2-5,TRBD2,CASSLDVAGMYQETQYF,TGTGCCAGCAGCCTCGACGTAGCGGGGATGTACCAAGAGACCCAGTACTTC
16,-,TRBV5-4,TRBJ2-3,TRBD2,CASSPVAGGPLDTQYF,TGTGCCAGCAGCCCAGTAGCGGGAGGGCCATTGGATACGCAGTATTTT
13,-,TRBV4-1,TRBJ1-1,-,CASSQVGGAEAFF,TGCGCCAGCAGCCAAGTCGGGGGGGCTGAAGCTTTCTTT
15,-,TRBV6-5,TRBJ1-1,-,CASSYRGSWNTEAFF,TGTGCCAGCAGTTACCGGGGTAGCTGGAACACTGAAGCTTTCTTT
13,once,TRBV4-1,TRBJ1-2,-,CASSQNRFRGYTF,TGCGCCAGCAGCCAAAACAGGTTCCGTGGCTACACCTTC
15,-,TRBV7-2,TRBJ1-5,-,CASSLEGRSGQPQHF,TGTGCCAGCAGCTTGGAGGGGCGGTCCGGTCAGCCCCAGCATTTT
12,-,TRBV19,TRBJ1-5,TRBD1,CASSGQGQPQHF,TGTGCCAGTAGTGGACAGGGCCAGCCCCAGCATTTT
14,many,TRBV27,TRBJ2-7,-,CASSPTRTLYEQYF,TGTGCCAGCAGTCCCACTCGGACACTTTACGAGCAGTACTTC
14,-,TRBV6-1,TRBJ1-4,-,CASSKDMIEEKLFF,TGTGCCAGCAGTAAGGACATGATTGAAGAAAAACTGTTTTTT
16,-,TRBV5-1,TRBJ2-1,TRBD2,CASSLGTSGSVNEQFF,TGCGCCAGCAGCTTGGGGACTAGCGGGAGCGTAAATGAGCAGTTCTTC
15,-,TRBV18,TRBJ1-4,TRBD1,CASSPGTGADEKLFF,TGTGCCAGCTCACCCGGGACAGGGGCGGATGAAAAACTGTTTTTT
16,-,TRBV10-1,TRBJ2-2,-,CASSPGTGKNTGELFF,TGCGCCAGCAGCCCCGGGACGGGCAAGAACACCGGGGAGCTGTTTTTT
15,-,TRBV6-1,TRBJ1-3,TRBD1,CASREVGTAGNTIYF,TGTGCCAGCAGGGAGGTTGGGACAGCTGGAAACACCATATATTTT
16,many,TRBV13,TRBJ2-7,TRBD2,CASSLIPSGSGDEQYF,TGTGCCAGCAGCTTAATCCCCAGCGGGAGCGGGGACGAGCAGTACTTC
13,-,TRBV29-1,TRBJ2-7,-,CSARPTSSYEQYF,TGCAGCGCGCGCCCGACTAGTTCCTACGAGCAGTACTTC
13,-,TRBV6-5,TRBJ2-7,-,CASSYGAGYEQYF,TGTGCCAGCAGTTACGGGGCGGGCTACGAGCAGTACTTC